This entry is about one TCR beta chain. Its antigen is not yet known. No quality values exist for individual bases; no much larger clone is one base distant. The junction shows trimming of 0 bases on V and 7 bases on J, plus 9 bases between the germline ends. The germline V gene sets CDR1 to SGHAT and CDR2 to FQNNGV. Counted from cysteine to phenylalanine, this CDR3 has 13 amino acids. Here the CDR3 DNA is all that survives: 39 bases in frame from base 1. The library was built by means of the immunoSEQ multiplex PCR assay. This is the immuneACCESS table as TCRdb keeps it, with only in-frame sequences that have V and J called. A part of the clones is gone; compared with another copy, unresolved V genes explain less than half, and the rest is unexplained. This sample is represented by approximately 60,000 clones; approximately 93% of them were singletons. The ten largest account for roughly 3.1% of the sample.

This entry belongs to a study of T cell changes during pregnancy in multiple sclerosis (dated by TCRdb to the late 2010s). As for the study more broadly: In women with multiple sclerosis, the researchers looked at how the T cell repertoire shifted as pregnancy progressed.

Recombination linked TRBV11-2 to TRBJ1-1; TRBD1 is a weak D gene call, 5 bases matching. The sequence derives from a female donor with multiple sclerosis, enrolled in a pregnancy study. Material: CD8+ T cells from peripheral blood mononuclear cells, obtained in the second trimester of pregnancy. This receptor carries the CDR3 CASSLETALEAFF. The base sequence is TGTGCCAGCAGCTTAGAGACAGCTCTTGAAGCTTTCTTT. The variable domain in full, with residues beyond the CDR3 obtained from the reference TRBV11-2 and TRBJ1-1 genes, is EAGVAQSPRYKIIEKRQSVAFWCNPISGHATLYWYQQILGQGPKLLIQFQNNGVVDDSQLPKDRFSAERLKGVDSTLKIQPAKLEDSAVYLCASSLETALEAFFGQGTRLTVV.